Sequencing of this TCR beta chain was carried out in a study of blood T cell repertoires in COVID-19. Measured with immunoSEQ multiplex PCR; TCRdb has only the in-frame clones, and not every one. In the table there are about 160,000 clones, over 80% of which are singletons. The sequencing sample was made of peripheral blood. This TCR derives from a woman aged 80 or older with active or convalescent COVID-19.

The CDR3 is CASFIPGRRAEAFF. As DNA, the CDR3 is TGTGCCAGTTTCATCCCGGGGAGGCGGGCTGAAGCTTTCTTT. The chain carries TRBV6-5 and TRBJ1-1; D not certain. From germline, CDR1 is MNHEY and CDR2 SVGAGI. Trimming pared 9 bases from V and 6 bases from J, leaving 20 bases between. The CDR3 is 14 residues long.